This T cell receptor beta chain is drawn from a study of cytomegalovirus exposure and HLA in healthy donors. The data were produced by immunoSEQ multiplex PCR, yet TCRdb's version contains in-frame clones alone and is incomplete. The sample records 300,000 to 400,000 clones, approximately 86% being singletons. CDR1 is SGHTA and CDR2 is FQGNSA in the germline V gene. The length of the CDR3 is 15 residues. V gave up 5 bases and J gave up 3 bases; unmatched junction bases: 9. About this clone itself: As yet, its antigen is unknown.

Study-wide points: In vitro, three CMV-associated chains proved specific for CMV antigens. There were around 160 TCR beta chains listed as cytomegalovirus-associated.

The sequence came from a man younger than 40 in good health and CMV-seronegative. The sequenced sample consisted of PBMCs. V is TRBV7-2 and J is TRBJ2-7; 8 nucleotides align to TRBD1. The CDR3 spells CASSPSGTGLYEQYF. CDR3 DNA sequence: TGTGCCAGCAGCCCCTCAGGGACAGGACTCTACGAGCAGTACTTC.